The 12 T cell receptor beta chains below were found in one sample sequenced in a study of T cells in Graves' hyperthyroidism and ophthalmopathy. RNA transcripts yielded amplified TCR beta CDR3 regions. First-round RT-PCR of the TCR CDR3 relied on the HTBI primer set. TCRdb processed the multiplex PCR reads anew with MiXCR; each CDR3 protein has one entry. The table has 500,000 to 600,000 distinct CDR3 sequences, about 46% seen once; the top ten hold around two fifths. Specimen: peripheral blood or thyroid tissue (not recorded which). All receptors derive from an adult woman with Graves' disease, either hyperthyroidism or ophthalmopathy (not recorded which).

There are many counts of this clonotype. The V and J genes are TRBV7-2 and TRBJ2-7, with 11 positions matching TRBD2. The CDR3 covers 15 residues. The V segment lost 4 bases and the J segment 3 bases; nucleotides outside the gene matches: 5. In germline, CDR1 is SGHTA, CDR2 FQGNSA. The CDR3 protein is CASSYNSGRGYEQYF. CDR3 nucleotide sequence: TGTGCCAGCAGCTACAATAGCGGGAGGGGCTACGAGCAGTACTTC.

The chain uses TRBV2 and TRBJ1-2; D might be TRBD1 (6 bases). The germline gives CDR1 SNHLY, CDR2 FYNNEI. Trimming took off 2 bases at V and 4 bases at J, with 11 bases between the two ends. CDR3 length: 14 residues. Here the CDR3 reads CASSEPETGYGYTF. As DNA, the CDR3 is TGTGCCAGCAGTGAACCTGAGACAGGCTATGGCTACACCTTC.

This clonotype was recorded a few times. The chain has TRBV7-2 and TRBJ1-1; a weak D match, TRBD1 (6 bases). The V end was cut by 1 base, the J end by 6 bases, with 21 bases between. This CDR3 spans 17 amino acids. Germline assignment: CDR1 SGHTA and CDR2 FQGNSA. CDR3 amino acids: CASSLVGGVLSISEAFF. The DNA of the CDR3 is TGTGCCAGCAGCTTAGTGGGGGGCGTTTTGTCCATTTCTGAAGCTTTCTTT.

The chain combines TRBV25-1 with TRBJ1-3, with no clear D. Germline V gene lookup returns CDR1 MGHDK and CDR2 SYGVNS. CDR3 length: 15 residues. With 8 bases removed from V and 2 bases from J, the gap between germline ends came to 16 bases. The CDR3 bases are TGTGCCAGCTCACTCCGGACGGAGCCTGGAAACACCATATATTTT. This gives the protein CASSLRTEPGNTIYF. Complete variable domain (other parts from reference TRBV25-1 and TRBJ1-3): EADIYQTPRYLVIGTGKKITLECSQTMGHDKMYWYQQDPGMELHLIHYSYGVNSTEKGDLSSESTVSRIRTEHFPLTLESARPSHTSQYLCASSLRTEPGNTIYFGEGSWLTVV.

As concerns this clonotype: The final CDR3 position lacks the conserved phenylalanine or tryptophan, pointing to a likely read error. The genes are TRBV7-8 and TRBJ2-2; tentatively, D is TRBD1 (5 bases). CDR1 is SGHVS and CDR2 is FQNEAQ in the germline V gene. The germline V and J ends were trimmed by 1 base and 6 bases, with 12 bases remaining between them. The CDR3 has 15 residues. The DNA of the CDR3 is TGTGCCAGCAGCTTAGAGTTAGGGGTTGCCGGGGAGCTGTTTTGT. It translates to CASSLELGVAGELFC.

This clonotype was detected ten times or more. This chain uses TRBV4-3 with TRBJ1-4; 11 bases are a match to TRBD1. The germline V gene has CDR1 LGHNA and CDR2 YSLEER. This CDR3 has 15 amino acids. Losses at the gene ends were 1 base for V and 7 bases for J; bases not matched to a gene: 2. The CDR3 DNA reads TGCGCCAGCAGCCAAGGGACAGGGGGCAGTGAAAAACTGTTTTTT. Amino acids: CASSQGTGGSEKLFF.

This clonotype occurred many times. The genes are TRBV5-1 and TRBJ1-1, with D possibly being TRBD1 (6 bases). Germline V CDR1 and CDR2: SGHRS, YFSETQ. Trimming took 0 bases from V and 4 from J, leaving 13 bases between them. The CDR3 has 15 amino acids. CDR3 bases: TGCGCCAGCAGCTTGGACGCTGAGGGGGGCACTGAAGCTTTCTTT. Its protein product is CASSLDAEGGTEAFF.

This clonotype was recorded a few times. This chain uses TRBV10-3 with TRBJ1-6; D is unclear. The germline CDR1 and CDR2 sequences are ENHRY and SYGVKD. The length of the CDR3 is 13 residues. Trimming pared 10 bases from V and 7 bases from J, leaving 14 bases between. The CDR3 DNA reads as TGTGCCACCCAGGCCTCATGGAATTCACCCCTCCACTTT. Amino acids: CATQASWNSPLHF.

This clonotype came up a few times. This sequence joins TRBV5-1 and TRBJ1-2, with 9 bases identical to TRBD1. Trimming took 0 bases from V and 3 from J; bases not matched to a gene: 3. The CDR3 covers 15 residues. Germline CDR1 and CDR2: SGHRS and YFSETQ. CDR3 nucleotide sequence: TGCGCCAGCAGCTTGGACGGGACAGGGTACTATGGCTACACCTTC. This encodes CASSLDGTGYYGYTF.

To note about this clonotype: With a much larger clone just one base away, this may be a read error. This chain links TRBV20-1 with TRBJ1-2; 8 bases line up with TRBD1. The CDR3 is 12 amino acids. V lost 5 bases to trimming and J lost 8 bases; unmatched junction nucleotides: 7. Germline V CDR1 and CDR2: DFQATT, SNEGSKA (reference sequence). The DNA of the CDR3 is TGCAGTGCTGGTCCGACAGGGGACGGCTACACCTTC. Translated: CSAGPTGDGYTF.

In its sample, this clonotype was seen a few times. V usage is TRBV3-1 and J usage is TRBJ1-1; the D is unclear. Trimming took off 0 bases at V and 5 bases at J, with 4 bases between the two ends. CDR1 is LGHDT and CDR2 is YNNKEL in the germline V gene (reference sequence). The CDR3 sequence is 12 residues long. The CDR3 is CASSQDGTEAFF. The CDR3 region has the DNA TGTGCCAGCAGCCAAGATGGGACTGAAGCTTTCTTT.

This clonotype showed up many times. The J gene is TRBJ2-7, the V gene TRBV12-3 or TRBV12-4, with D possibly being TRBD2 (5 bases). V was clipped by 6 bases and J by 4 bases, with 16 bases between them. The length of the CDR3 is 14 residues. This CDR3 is CASSRGLYKYEQYF. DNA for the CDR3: TGTGCCAGCAGCCGAGGACTTTACAAATACGAGCAGTACTTC.